One sample yielded the 23 T cell receptor beta chains listed below, sequenced in a study of CD8 T cells in Susac syndrome. RNA, at about 0.5 to 1 ug, was reverse transcribed with random hexamers. Each CDR3 protein is one row after TCRdb ran MiXCR on the immunoSEQ multiplex PCR reads. The table has around 170,000 distinct CDR3 sequences, approximately 95% seen once. Specimen: CD4+ T cells from PBMCs. All receptors come from a human donor with Susac syndrome.

The chain links TRBV19 to TRBJ1-4, with D perhaps matching TRBD1 (5 bases). This CDR3 region has 14 residues. The ends were cut back, 6 bases at V and 3 bases at J, with 11 bases in the middle. Germline values: CDR1 LNHDA, CDR2 SQIVND (reference sequence). The CDR3 here is CASRIAGSNEKLFF. The CDR3 nucleotides are TGTGCCAGTAGGATTGCAGGGTCTAATGAAAAACTGTTTTTT.

V and J are TRBV5-1 and TRBJ1-2; D not certain. In germline, CDR1 is SGHRS, CDR2 YFSETQ. V was cut by 0 bases and J by 2 bases, with 8 bases left in between. This CDR3 region has 14 residues. The CDR3 here is CASSLDSVNYGYTF. CDR3 nucleotides: TGCGCCAGCAGCTTGGACAGCGTCAACTATGGCTACACCTTC.

The V call is TRBV5-6, the J call TRBJ2-3, with 9 bases identical to TRBD2. The CDR3 is 16 residues long. From germline, CDR1 is SGHDT and CDR2 YYEEEE. V was pared by 3 bases and J by 4 bases, with 9 bases of the junction left unmatched. The CDR3 DNA reads as TGTGCCAGCAGCTCCATTAAGCGGGGGGCAGCAGATACGCAGTATTTT. It translates to CASSSIKRGAADTQYF.

This clonotype is a singleton in its sample. The V call is TRBV12-3 or TRBV12-4, the J call TRBJ2-3; no clear D gene. The CDR3 is 14 amino acids. In DNA, the CDR3 is TGTGCTATTATGATTGGACCACCCACAGATACGCAGTATTTT. It specifies CAIMIGPPTDTQYF.

The chain uses TRBV24-1 and TRBJ2-1; D unclear. Trimming removed 7 bases at V and 0 bases at J, with 18 bases between. Germline V lookup: CDR1 KGHDR, CDR2 SFDVKD. The CDR3 totals 17 residues. The CDR3 sequence is CATSATDPGSSYNEQFF. CDR3 nucleotides: TGTGCCACCAGCGCCACTGACCCCGGAAGCTCCTACAATGAGCAGTTCTTC.

The chain carries TRBV7-9 and TRBJ1-2; no definite D call. In germline, CDR1 is SEHNR, CDR2 FQNEAQ (reference sequence). V shed 0 bases and J shed 2 bases, with 13 bases lying between them. This CDR3 comprises 16 residues. The CDR3 coding sequence is TGTGCCAGCAGCTTAGCTGGTGCCAGCCCGAACTATGGCTACACCTTC. Amino acid sequence: CASSLAGASPNYGYTF. Full variable domain (rest looked up from reference TRBV7-9 and TRBJ1-2): DTGVSQNPRHKITKRGQNVTFRCDPISEHNRLYWYRQTLGQGPEFLTYFQNEAQLEKSRLLSDRFSAERPKGSFSTLEIQRTEQGDSAMYLCASSLAGASPNYGYTFGSGTRLTVV.

This chain links TRBV6-5 with TRBJ1-6; D is perhaps TRBD1 (5 bases). The CDR3 length is 16 residues. Trimming removed 0 bases at V and 6 bases at J, with 12 bases between. Germline loops: CDR1 MNHEY, CDR2 SVGAGI. CDR3 DNA: TGTGCCAGCAGTTACTCAGGGGCGGGCGGTAATTCACCCCTCCACTTT. It yields the protein CASSYSGAGGNSPLHF.

This rearrangement joins TRBV20-1 to TRBJ1-2; no reliable D call. CDR1 and CDR2 (germline): DFQATT, SNEGSKA (reference sequence). Trimming stripped 1 base from V and 3 bases from J, with 15 bases between. This CDR3 region has 15 residues. This CDR3 reads CSARGAGSNDYGYTF. DNA for the CDR3: TGCAGTGCTAGAGGGGCAGGAAGTAATGACTATGGCTACACCTTC.

The chain has TRBV25-1 and TRBJ2-5; D remains ambiguous. Germline V lookup: CDR1 MGHDK, CDR2 SYGVNS. V lost 0 bases to trimming and J lost 2 bases, with 13 bases between them. The CDR3 consists of 16 residues. The CDR3 loop is CASSEYRMGRQETQYF. CDR3 in DNA: TGTGCCAGCAGTGAATATAGGATGGGCAGACAAGAGACCCAGTACTTC. Combining the CDR3 with reference TRBV25-1 and TRBJ2-5 gives the whole variable domain EADIYQTPRYLVIGTGKKITLECSQTMGHDKMYWYQQDPGMELHLIHYSYGVNSTEKGDLSSESTVSRIRTEHFPLTLESARPSHTSQYLCASSEYRMGRQETQYFGPGTRLLVL.

The rearrangement uses TRBV11-2 and TRBJ2-5; 7 bases agree with TRBD1. CDR1 and CDR2 (germline): SGHAT, FQNNGV. The CDR3 length is 15 residues. J lost 1 base, V lost 5 bases, and 7 bases had no gene match. The CDR3 nucleotides read TGTGCCAGCAGCCCAATACAGGGGCCCCAAGAGACCCAGTACTTC. Translating gives CASSPIQGPQETQYF. Full variable domain (missing parts from reference TRBV11-2 and TRBJ2-5): EAGVAQSPRYKIIEKRQSVAFWCNPISGHATLYWYQQILGQGPKLLIQFQNNGVVDDSQLPKDRFSAERLKGVDSTLKIQPAKLEDSAVYLCASSPIQGPQETQYFGPGTRLLVL.

The chain recombines TRBV6-5 with TRBJ2-7; tentative D call: TRBD2 (6 bases). In germline, CDR1 is MNHEY, CDR2 SVGAGI. The CDR3 is 14 residues long. The germline V and J ends were trimmed by 3 bases and 2 bases, with 11 bases remaining between them. The CDR3 region has the DNA TGTGCCAGCAGTTATTTCGGGGGTCCCTACGAGCAGTACTTC. Its translation: CASSYFGGPYEQYF.

The chain is built from TRBV12-3 or TRBV12-4 and TRBJ2-3; 7 positions agree with TRBD1. The CDR3 extends over 15 amino acids. Trimming at V came to 5 bases and at J to 2 bases, leaving 7 bases not matched to a gene. The CDR3 DNA is TGTGCCAGCAGTCCCCCGGGACAGAACACAGATACGCAGTATTTT. Translation gives CASSPPGQNTDTQYF.

V gene TRBV4-2 combines with J gene TRBJ1-2; no clear D. CDR1 and CDR2 (germline): LGHNA, YNFKEQ. The germline V and J ends were trimmed by 0 bases and 8 bases, with 10 bases remaining between them. CDR3 size: 13 residues. DNA for the CDR3: TGTGCCAGCAGCCAAGATTCCAGCCGGGGCTACACCTTC. The encoded protein is CASSQDSSRGYTF.

The chain links TRBV6-6 to TRBJ2-7; D remains ambiguous. Germline CDR1 reads MNHNY; CDR2 reads SVGAGI (reference sequence). Trimming removed 6 bases from V and 1 base from J, with 13 bases in between. CDR3 length: 14 residues. CDR3 region: CASRTILGSYEQYF. CDR3 coding DNA: TGTGCCAGCAGAACGATCCTGGGATCCTACGAGCAGTACTTC.

This chain joins TRBV19 and TRBJ1-5, with D tentatively TRBD1 (5 bases). This CDR3 contains 16 residues. Germline-derived CDR1 and CDR2 are LNHDA and SQIVND (reference sequence). Trimming removed 0 bases from V and 4 bases from J, with 13 bases in between. The CDR3 here is CASSIDGGGKNQPQHF. The DNA for the CDR3 is TGTGCCAGTAGTATAGATGGGGGGGGGAAGAATCAGCCCCAGCATTTT.

This sequence joins TRBV4-3 and TRBJ2-3; 12 positions agree with TRBD2. CDR3 length: 19 residues. Germline V gives CDR1 LGHNA, CDR2 YSLEER. V lost 1 base to trimming and J lost 5 bases; unmatched junction nucleotides: 13. The CDR3 reads CASSQAMLAGGPQGDTQYF. For the CDR3, the DNA is TGCGCCAGCAGCCAAGCTATGCTAGCGGGGGGGCCTCAAGGAGATACGCAGTATTTT.

The J gene is TRBJ1-1, the V gene TRBV11-1; no definite D call. CDR1 and CDR2 from the germline V gene are SGHAT and FQDESV (reference sequence). The ends were cut back, 5 bases at V and 7 bases at J, with 8 bases in the middle. The CDR3 extends over 11 amino acids. CDR3 DNA sequence: TGTGCCAGCAGCCCCGAAGATGAAGCTTTCTTT. It codes for CASSPEDEAFF.

The genes are TRBV5-1 and TRBJ2-2, with D unresolved. This CDR3 is 11 amino acids long. From germline, CDR1 is SGHRS and CDR2 YFSETQ. V lost 7 bases to trimming and J lost 10 bases, with 11 bases between them. For the CDR3, the DNA is TGCGCCAGCCAAGGGCGAGCGGAGCTGTTTTTT. Protein: CASQGRAELFF.

V gene TRBV4-3 combines with J gene TRBJ2-5, with a tentative D call TRBD2 (6 bases). Deletions cut 0 bases from V and 5 bases from J, with 19 bases between. This CDR3 is 17 amino acids long. Germline V gives CDR1 LGHNA, CDR2 YSLEER. DNA of the CDR3: TGCGCCAGCAGCCAAGATGGGGCGCGGGGTGGATGGGAGACCCAGTACTTC. Protein sequence: CASSQDGARGGWETQYF.

This chain links TRBV11-2 with TRBJ1-5, with 7 bases aligning to TRBD1. This CDR3 is 14 amino acids long. Germline V CDR1 and CDR2: SGHAT, FQNNGV. Germline trimming cut 5 bases from V and 7 bases from J; bases unmatched to any gene: 8. The CDR3 here is CASSVDRVGQPQHF. In DNA, the CDR3 is TGTGCCAGCAGCGTCGACAGGGTAGGACAGCCCCAGCATTTT.

This clonotype was seen more than once but under ten times. The chain combines TRBV20-1 with TRBJ2-7; the match to TRBD2 covers 7 bases. Germline V gives CDR1 DFQATT, CDR2 SNEGSKA (reference sequence). The CDR3 totals 16 residues. Losses at the gene ends were 6 bases for V and 0 bases for J; bases not matched to a gene: 14. The CDR3 nucleotides read TGCAGTGCCAACTCCAAGGGAGGGACGGCCTCCTACGAGCAGTACTTC. As protein: CSANSKGGTASYEQYF.

The chain carries TRBV9 and TRBJ2-3; the D gene is possibly TRBD1 (6 bases). Trimming took 0 bases from V and 1 from J, leaving 12 bases between them. CDR3 length equals 16 residues. CDR1 and CDR2 (germline): SGDLS, YYNGEE. The CDR3 loop is CASSVAGGGGTDTQYF. Written as DNA, the CDR3 is TGTGCCAGCAGCGTAGCTGGGGGCGGTGGCACAGATACGCAGTATTTT. Together with reference TRBV9 and TRBJ2-3, the CDR3 gives the full variable domain: DSGVTQTPKHLITATGQRVTLRCSPRSGDLSVYWYQQSLDQGLQFLIQYYNGEERAKGNILERFSAQQFPDLHSELNLSSLELGDSALYFCASSVAGGGGTDTQYFGPGTRLTVL.

The CDR3 sequence: CASSLAKSVGSYGYTF. The CDR3, as DNA: TGTGCCAGCAGTTTAGCGAAATCAGTCGGATCCTATGGCTACACCTTC. The gene calls are TRBV12-3 or TRBV12-4 and TRBJ1-2; no firm D call. Deletions cut 0 bases from V and 4 bases from J, with 15 bases between. This CDR3 has 16 residues.